The present TCR beta chain was sequenced within a study of blood T cell repertoires in COVID-19. Profiling relied on immunoSEQ multiplex PCR, and the TCRdb table lists in-frame clones only, not all of them. The data show roughly 110,000 clones, with approximately 81% seen just once and roughly an eighth held by the top ten. Looked up from germline, CDR1 is SNHLY and CDR2 is FYNNEI. The CDR3 has 12 residues. The V end was cut by 6 bases, the J end by 4 bases, with 10 bases between. Sequencing was carried out using peripheral blood. V gene TRBV2 combines with J gene TRBJ2-7; D is perhaps TRBD1 (6 bases). This clonotype was sampled from a human donor in a cohort sampled during active COVID-19. Here the CDR3 reads CASSRTVYEQYF. Written as DNA, the CDR3 is TGTGCCAGCAGCCGGACAGTTTACGAGCAGTACTTC.